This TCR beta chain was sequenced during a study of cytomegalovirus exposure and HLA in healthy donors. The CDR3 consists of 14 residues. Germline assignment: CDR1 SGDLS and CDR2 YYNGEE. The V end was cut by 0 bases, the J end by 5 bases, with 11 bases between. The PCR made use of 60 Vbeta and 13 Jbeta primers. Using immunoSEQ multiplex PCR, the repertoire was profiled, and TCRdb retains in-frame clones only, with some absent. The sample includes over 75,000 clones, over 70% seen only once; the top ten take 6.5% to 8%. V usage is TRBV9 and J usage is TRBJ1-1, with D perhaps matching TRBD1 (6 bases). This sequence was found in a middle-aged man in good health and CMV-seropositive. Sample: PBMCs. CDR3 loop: CASSVVARGTEAFF. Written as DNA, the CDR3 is TGTGCCAGCAGCGTAGTCGCCAGGGGAACTGAAGCTTTCTTT.